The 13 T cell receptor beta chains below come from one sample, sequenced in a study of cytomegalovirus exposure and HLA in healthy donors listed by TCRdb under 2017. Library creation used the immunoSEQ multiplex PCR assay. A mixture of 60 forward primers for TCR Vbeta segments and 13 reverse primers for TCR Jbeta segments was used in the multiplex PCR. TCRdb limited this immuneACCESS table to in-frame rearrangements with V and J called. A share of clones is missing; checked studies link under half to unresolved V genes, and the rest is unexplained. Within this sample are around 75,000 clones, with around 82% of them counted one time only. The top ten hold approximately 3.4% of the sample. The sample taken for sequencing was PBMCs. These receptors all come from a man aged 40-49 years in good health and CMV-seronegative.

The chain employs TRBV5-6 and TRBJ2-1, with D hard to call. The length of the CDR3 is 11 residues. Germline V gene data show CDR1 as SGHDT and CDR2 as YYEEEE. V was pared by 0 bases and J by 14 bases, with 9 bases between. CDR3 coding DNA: TGTGCCAGCAGCTTGGGATCTATTAAGTTCTTC. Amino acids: CASSLGSIKFF.

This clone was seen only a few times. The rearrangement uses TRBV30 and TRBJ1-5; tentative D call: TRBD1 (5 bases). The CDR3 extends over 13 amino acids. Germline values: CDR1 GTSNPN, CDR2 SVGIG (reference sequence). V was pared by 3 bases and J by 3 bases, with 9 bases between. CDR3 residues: CAWRRGHNQPQHF. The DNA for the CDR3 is TGTGCCTGGAGAAGGGGCCACAATCAGCCCCAGCATTTT.

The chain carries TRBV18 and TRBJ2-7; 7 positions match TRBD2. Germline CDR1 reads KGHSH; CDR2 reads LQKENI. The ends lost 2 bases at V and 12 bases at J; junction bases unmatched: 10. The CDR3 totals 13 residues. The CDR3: CASSPGEGNLAYF. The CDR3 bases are TGTGCCAGCTCACCAGGGGAGGGGAACTTGGCGTACTTC.

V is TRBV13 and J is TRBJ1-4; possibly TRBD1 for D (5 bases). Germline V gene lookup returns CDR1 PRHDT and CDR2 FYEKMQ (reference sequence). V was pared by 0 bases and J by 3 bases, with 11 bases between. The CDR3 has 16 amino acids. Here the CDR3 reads CASSLGGGVSNEKLFF. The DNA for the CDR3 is TGTGCCAGCAGCTTAGGAGGAGGGGTGTCTAATGAAAAACTGTTTTTT.

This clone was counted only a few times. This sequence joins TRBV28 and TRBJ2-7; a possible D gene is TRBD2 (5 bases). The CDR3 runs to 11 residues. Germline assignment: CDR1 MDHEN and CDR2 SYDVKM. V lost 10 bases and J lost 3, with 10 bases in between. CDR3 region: CATGSYYEQYF. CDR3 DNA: TGTGCCACGGGGAGCTACTACGAGCAGTACTTC.

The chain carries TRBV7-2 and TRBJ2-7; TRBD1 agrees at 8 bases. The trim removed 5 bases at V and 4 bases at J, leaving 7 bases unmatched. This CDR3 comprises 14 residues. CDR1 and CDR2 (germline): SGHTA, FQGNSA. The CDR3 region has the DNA TGTGCCAGCAGCCCGAGGACAGGGCTATACGAGCAGTACTTC. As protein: CASSPRTGLYEQYF. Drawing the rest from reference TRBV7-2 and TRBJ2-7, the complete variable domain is GAGVSQSPSNKVTEKGKDVELRCDPISGHTALYWYRQSLGQGLEFLIYFQGNSAPDKSGLPSDRFSAERTGGSVSTLTIQRTQQEDSAVYLCASSPRTGLYEQYFGPGTRLTVT.

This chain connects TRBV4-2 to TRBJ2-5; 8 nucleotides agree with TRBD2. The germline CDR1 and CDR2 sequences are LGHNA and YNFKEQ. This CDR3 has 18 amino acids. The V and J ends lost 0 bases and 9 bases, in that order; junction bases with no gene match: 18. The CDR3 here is CASSQDPGGGTGRAAQYF. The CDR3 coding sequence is TGTGCCAGCAGCCAAGATCCAGGCGGGGGGACCGGGCGGGCAGCCCAGTACTTC.

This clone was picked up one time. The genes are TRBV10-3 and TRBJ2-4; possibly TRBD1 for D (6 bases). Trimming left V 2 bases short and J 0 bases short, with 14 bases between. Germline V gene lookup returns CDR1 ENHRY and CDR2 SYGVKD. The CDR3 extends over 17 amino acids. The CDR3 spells CAISEQGTLLAKNIQYF. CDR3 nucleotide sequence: TGTGCCATCAGTGAGCAAGGGACACTTCTAGCCAAAAACATTCAGTACTTC.

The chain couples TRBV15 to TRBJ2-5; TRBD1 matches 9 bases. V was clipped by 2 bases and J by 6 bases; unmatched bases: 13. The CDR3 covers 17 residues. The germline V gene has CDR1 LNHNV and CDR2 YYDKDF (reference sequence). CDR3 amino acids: CATSRPSFRDREKTQYF. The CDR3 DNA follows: TGTGCCACCAGCAGACCTTCCTTCCGGGACAGGGAAAAGACCCAGTACTTC.

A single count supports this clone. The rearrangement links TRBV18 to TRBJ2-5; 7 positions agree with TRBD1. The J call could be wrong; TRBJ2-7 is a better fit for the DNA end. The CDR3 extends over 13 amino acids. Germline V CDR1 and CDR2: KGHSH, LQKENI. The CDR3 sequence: CASSPIDRAEQYF. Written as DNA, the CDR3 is TGTGCCAGCTCACCGATTGACAGGGCCGAGCAGTACTTC.

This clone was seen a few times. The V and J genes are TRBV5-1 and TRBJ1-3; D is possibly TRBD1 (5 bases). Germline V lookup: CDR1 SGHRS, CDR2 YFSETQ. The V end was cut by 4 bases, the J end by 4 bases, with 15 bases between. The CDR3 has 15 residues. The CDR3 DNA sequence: TGCGCCAGCAGCCAGTACGGGGACTCCGGAAACACCATATATTTT. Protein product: CASSQYGDSGNTIYF. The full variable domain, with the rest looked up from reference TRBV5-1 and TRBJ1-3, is KAGVTQTPRYLIKTRGQQVTLSCSPISGHRSVSWYQQTPGQGLQFLFEYFSETQRNKGNFPGRFSGRQFSNSRSEMNVSTLELGDSALYLCASSQYGDSGNTIYFGEGSWLTVV.

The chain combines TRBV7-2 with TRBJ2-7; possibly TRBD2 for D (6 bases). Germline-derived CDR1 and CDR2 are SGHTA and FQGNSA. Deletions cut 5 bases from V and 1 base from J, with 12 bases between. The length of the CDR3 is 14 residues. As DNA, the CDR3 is TGTGCCAGCAGCCGCAGGGAGGCGTCCTACGAGCAGTACTTC. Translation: CASSRREASYEQYF. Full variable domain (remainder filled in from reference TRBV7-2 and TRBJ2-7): GAGVSQSPSNKVTEKGKDVELRCDPISGHTALYWYRQSLGQGLEFLIYFQGNSAPDKSGLPSDRFSAERTGGSVSTLTIQRTQQEDSAVYLCASSRREASYEQYFGPGTRLTVT.

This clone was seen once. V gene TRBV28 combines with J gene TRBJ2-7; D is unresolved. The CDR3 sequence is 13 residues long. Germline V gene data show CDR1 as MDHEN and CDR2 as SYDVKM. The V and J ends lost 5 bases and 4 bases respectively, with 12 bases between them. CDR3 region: CASSRSPLYEQYF. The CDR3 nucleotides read TGTGCCAGCAGTCGCAGTCCCTTGTACGAGCAGTACTTC.